This T cell receptor (beta chain) was profiled in a study of cytomegalovirus exposure and HLA in healthy donors. Findings and caveats of the study: CMV antigen specificity was confirmed in vitro for a few CMV-associated chains. Later findings reportedly placed an Asian-associated ancestry cluster below the approximately 670-donor mean for N-insertions. Accurate prediction of HLA-A and HLA-B alleles (for most subjects) was reportedly achieved from TCR beta sequences.

The CDR3 is 16 residues long. The V and J ends lost 4 bases and 3 bases, in that order; junction bases with no gene match: 6. Germline loops: CDR1 MNHEY, CDR2 SMNVEV (reference sequence). Use of 60 Vbeta and 13 Jbeta primers characterized the PCR. Libraries were prepared by immunoSEQ multiplex PCR; TCRdb keeps only in-frame clonotypes and omits some of them. The sample holds under 200,000 clones, 79% seen once. Worth noting for this clone: What it recognizes is unknown.

This receptor was taken from a woman between 40 and 50 years old in good health and CMV-seronegative. What was sequenced was PBMCs. This chain joins TRBV27 and TRBJ1-6; 7 bases align to TRBD1. The CDR3 region has the DNA TGTGCCAGCAGTTCCACCGGGACAGTCTATAATTCACCCCTCCACTTT. Translation: CASSSTGTVYNSPLHF.